The T cell receptor beta chain described here comes from a study of blood T cells in healthy people across ages. V lost 2 bases and J lost 0, with 5 bases in between. This CDR3 is built from 14 residues. From germline, CDR1 is SGHRS and CDR2 YFSETQ. PCR was performed a second time for about 7 to 11 cycles using a sample-barcoded 5' primer and a J-beta primer mix. Each cDNA molecule received a tag from a template-switch adaptor that had 12 random nucleotides. MiXCR, run by TCRdb on the 5' RACE reads, gives a single entry per CDR3 protein. Among about 1.5 million distinct CDR3 sequences listed, approximately 43% were seen once. Note on this clonotype: Antigen specificity is unknown.

Ten milliliters of peripheral blood were drawn from each donor. Study-level results: The study found more naive CD4+ cells and higher diversity in long-lived than aged donors. Naive T cell percentage showed a strong correlation with TCR beta diversity.

The sequenced sample consisted of blood. V and J are TRBV5-1 and TRBJ1-4, with D hard to call. The receptor's source is a woman aged 18-35 years in good health. Written as DNA, the CDR3 is TGCGCCAGCAGCTTTTGGGCAACTAATGAAAAACTGTTTTTT. This translates into CASSFWATNEKLFF. Using reference TRBV5-1 and TRBJ1-4 for the parts outside the CDR3, the full variable domain is KAGVTQTPRYLIKTRGQQVTLSCSPISGHRSVSWYQQTPGQGLQFLFEYFSETQRNKGNFPGRFSGRQFSNSRSEMNVSTLELGDSALYLCASSFWATNEKLFFGSGTQLSVL.